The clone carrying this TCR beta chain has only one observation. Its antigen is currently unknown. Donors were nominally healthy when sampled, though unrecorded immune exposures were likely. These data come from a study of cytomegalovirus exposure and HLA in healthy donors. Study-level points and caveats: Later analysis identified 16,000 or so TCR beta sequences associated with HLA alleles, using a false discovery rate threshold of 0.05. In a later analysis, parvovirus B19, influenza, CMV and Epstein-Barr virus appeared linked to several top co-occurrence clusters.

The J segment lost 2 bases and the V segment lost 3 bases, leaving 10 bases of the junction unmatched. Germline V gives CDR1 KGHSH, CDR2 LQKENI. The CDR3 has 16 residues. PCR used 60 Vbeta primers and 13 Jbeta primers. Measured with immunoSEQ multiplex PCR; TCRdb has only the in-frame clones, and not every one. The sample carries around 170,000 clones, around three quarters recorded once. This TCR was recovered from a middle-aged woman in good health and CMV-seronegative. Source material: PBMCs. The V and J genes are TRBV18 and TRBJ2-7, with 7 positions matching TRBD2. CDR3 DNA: TGTGCCAGCTCACCTCCGAGTAGCGGACTAGCCTACGAGCAGTACTTC. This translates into CASSPPSSGLAYEQYF.